The rows below give T cell receptor beta chains drawn from one sample of a study of human T cells and chemical hapten exposure. TCRdb redid the calling of the 5' RACE reads with MiXCR, one entry per CDR3 protein. The data hold tens of thousands of distinct CDR3 sequences, with under 10% observed a single time. The receptors here all came from a male donor in good health. Both conserved end residues are part of each CDR3. The order of the fields is clone size, J gene, D gene, V gene, CDR3 protein, CDR3 DNA. A D gene is named only where the DNA matches it firmly. Only part of the rows carry a size: once, few, many, or a class if the clone is expanded.

clone size: -
J gene: TRBJ2-3
D gene: -
V gene: TRBV29-1
CDR3 protein: CSVDGGEHTDTQYF
CDR3 DNA: TGCAGCGTTGATGGCGGGGAACACACAGATACGCAGTATTTT

clone size: few
J gene: TRBJ2-1
D gene: -
V gene: TRBV12-3/TRBV12-4
CDR3 protein: CASSLAGEVYNEQFF
CDR3 DNA: TGTGCCAGCAGTTTAGCGGGAGAGGTGTACAATGAGCAGTTCTTC

clone size: -
J gene: TRBJ1-1
D gene: TRBD1
V gene: TRBV12-3/TRBV12-4
CDR3 protein: CASSLSGQAKGEAFF
CDR3 DNA: TGTGCCAGCAGTTTATCGGGACAGGCGAAGGGTGAAGCTTTCTTT

clone size: many
J gene: TRBJ1-1
D gene: -
V gene: TRBV20-1
CDR3 protein: CSARADTHTEAFF
CDR3 DNA: TGCAGTGCTAGAGCCGACACCCACACTGAAGCTTTCTTT

clone size: many
J gene: TRBJ1-1
D gene: -
V gene: TRBV4-3
CDR3 protein: CASSQVHGRHTEAFF
CDR3 DNA: TGCGCCAGCAGCCAAGTTCATGGACGCCACACTGAAGCTTTCTTT

clone size: many
J gene: TRBJ2-3
D gene: TRBD1
V gene: TRBV5-1
CDR3 protein: CASSLVDRGSDTQYF
CDR3 DNA: TGCGCCAGCAGCTTGGTGGACAGGGGGTCGGATACGCAGTATTTT

clone size: many
J gene: TRBJ2-6
D gene: -
V gene: TRBV6-6
CDR3 protein: CASRPLSSGANVLTF
CDR3 DNA: TGTGCCAGCAGGCCACTTAGCTCTGGGGCCAACGTCCTGACTTTC

clone size: many
J gene: TRBJ1-4
D gene: -
V gene: TRBV5-1
CDR3 protein: CASSPREAAGGKLFF
CDR3 DNA: TGCGCCAGCAGCCCCCGAGAAGCGGCGGGTGGAAAACTGTTTTTT

clone size: few
J gene: TRBJ1-1
D gene: TRBD1
V gene: TRBV6-5
CDR3 protein: CASTKEATGRAFF
CDR3 DNA: TGTGCCAGCACCAAGGAGGCGACAGGGAGAGCTTTCTTT

clone size: -
J gene: TRBJ2-3
D gene: -
V gene: TRBV19
CDR3 protein: CASSIETPSTDTQYF
CDR3 DNA: TGTGCCAGTAGTATAGAAACACCTAGCACAGATACGCAGTATTTT

clone size: -
J gene: TRBJ1-2
D gene: TRBD1
V gene: TRBV25-1
CDR3 protein: CASSGPGQVLSDGYTF
CDR3 DNA: TGTGCCAGCAGTGGGCCGGGACAGGTCTTGAGTGATGGCTACACCTTC

clone size: many
J gene: TRBJ2-6
D gene: -
V gene: TRBV14
CDR3 protein: CASSQDHQGKTGANVLTF
CDR3 DNA: TGTGCCAGCAGCCAAGATCATCAGGGGAAAACTGGGGCCAACGTCCTGACTTTC

clone size: few
J gene: TRBJ1-5
D gene: -
V gene: TRBV6-5
CDR3 protein: CASSYVRGNQPQHF
CDR3 DNA: TGTGCCAGCAGTTACGTTCGAGGAAATCAGCCCCAGCATTTT

clone size: -
J gene: TRBJ2-1
D gene: TRBD2
V gene: TRBV19
CDR3 protein: CASSSPGLAGVFNEQFF
CDR3 DNA: TGTGCCAGTAGTTCTCCTGGACTAGCGGGAGTCTTTAATGAGCAGTTCTTC

clone size: few
J gene: TRBJ1-1
D gene: TRBD1
V gene: TRBV3-1
CDR3 protein: CASSRLPGQGSTEAFF
CDR3 DNA: TGTGCCAGCAGCCGCCTTCCGGGACAGGGAAGCACTGAAGCTTTCTTT

clone size: few
J gene: TRBJ2-3
D gene: -
V gene: TRBV6-5
CDR3 protein: CASSYRPGPTKDTQYF
CDR3 DNA: TGTGCCAGCAGTTACCGGCCGGGACCGACCAAAGATACGCAGTATTTT

clone size: -
J gene: TRBJ1-5
D gene: -
V gene: TRBV3-1
CDR3 protein: CASSQDPASNQPQHF
CDR3 DNA: TGTGCCAGCAGCCAAGATCCGGCTAGCAATCAGCCCCAGCATTTT

clone size: -
J gene: TRBJ1-1
D gene: TRBD1
V gene: TRBV5-1
CDR3 protein: CASSPEGQGSGVNTEAFF
CDR3 DNA: TGCGCCAGCAGCCCCGAAGGACAGGGCTCAGGAGTGAACACTGAAGCTTTCTTT

clone size: many
J gene: TRBJ2-3
D gene: TRBD1
V gene: TRBV3-1
CDR3 protein: CASSQDGQGRTTDTQYF
CDR3 DNA: TGTGCCAGCAGCCAAGATGGACAGGGACGGACCACAGATACGCAGTATTTT

clone size: few
J gene: TRBJ1-4
D gene: TRBD1
V gene: TRBV4-2
CDR3 protein: CASSPDRGDNEKLFF
CDR3 DNA: TGTGCCAGCAGTCCCGACAGGGGCGATAATGAAAAACTGTTTTTT

clone size: -
J gene: TRBJ2-6
D gene: TRBD1
V gene: TRBV20-1
CDR3 protein: CSARDWRGDRGPSGANVLTF
CDR3 DNA: TGCAGTGCTAGAGATTGGAGGGGCGACAGGGGCCCATCTGGGGCCAACGTCCTGACTTTC

clone size: many
J gene: TRBJ2-1
D gene: -
V gene: TRBV29-1
CDR3 protein: CSVDASHSFSYNEQFF
CDR3 DNA: TGCAGCGTTGATGCTAGCCACTCCTTCTCCTACAATGAGCAGTTCTTC

clone size: many
J gene: TRBJ2-5
D gene: -
V gene: TRBV7-8
CDR3 protein: CASSFQGNQETQYF
CDR3 DNA: TGTGCCAGCAGCTTCCAGGGGAACCAAGAGACCCAGTACTTC

clone size: few
J gene: TRBJ2-5
D gene: -
V gene: TRBV7-9
CDR3 protein: CASSLGLVGIRETQYF
CDR3 DNA: TGTGCCAGCAGCTTAGGTCTGGTAGGGATCCGAGAGACCCAGTACTTC

clone size: many
J gene: TRBJ2-7
D gene: TRBD2
V gene: TRBV6-5
CDR3 protein: CASSLIAGVREQYF
CDR3 DNA: TGTGCCAGCAGTTTAATAGCGGGAGTCCGGGAGCAGTACTTC

clone size: -
J gene: TRBJ1-4
D gene: -
V gene: TRBV12-3/TRBV12-4
CDR3 protein: CASSLRGEKLFF
CDR3 DNA: TGTGCCAGCAGTTTACGGGGTGAAAAACTGTTTTTT

clone size: -
J gene: TRBJ1-1
D gene: -
V gene: TRBV27
CDR3 protein: CASSLFSEGNTEAFF
CDR3 DNA: TGTGCCAGCAGTTTATTCTCCGAGGGGAACACTGAAGCTTTCTTT

clone size: few
J gene: TRBJ2-7
D gene: TRBD1
V gene: TRBV29-1
CDR3 protein: CSVARDSGSYEQYF
CDR3 DNA: TGCAGCGTGGCTCGGGACAGCGGCTCCTACGAGCAGTACTTC

clone size: many
J gene: TRBJ2-7
D gene: -
V gene: TRBV20-1
CDR3 protein: CSARDRFRDRTYEQYF
CDR3 DNA: TGCAGTGCTAGAGATAGATTCAGGGACCGAACCTACGAGCAGTACTTC

clone size: many
J gene: TRBJ1-4
D gene: -
V gene: TRBV5-1
CDR3 protein: CASSPGPEEKLFF
CDR3 DNA: TGCGCCAGCAGCCCGGGCCCGGAGGAAAAACTGTTTTTT

clone size: few
J gene: TRBJ1-1
D gene: -
V gene: TRBV4-1
CDR3 protein: CASSAEKGVNTEAFF
CDR3 DNA: TGCGCCAGCAGCGCGGAGAAAGGGGTGAACACTGAAGCTTTCTTT

clone size: -
J gene: TRBJ2-3
D gene: -
V gene: TRBV13
CDR3 protein: CASSLAPLPSTDTQYF
CDR3 DNA: TGTGCCAGCAGCTTAGCACCGCTGCCTAGCACAGATACGCAGTATTTT

clone size: few
J gene: TRBJ2-1
D gene: -
V gene: TRBV10-3
CDR3 protein: CAIGGKTGSSYNEQFF
CDR3 DNA: TGTGCCATCGGGGGGAAGACAGGCAGCTCCTACAATGAGCAGTTCTTC

clone size: -
J gene: TRBJ2-5
D gene: TRBD1
V gene: TRBV20-1
CDR3 protein: CSAKRLGDRKETQYF
CDR3 DNA: TGCAGTGCTAAGAGATTAGGGGACAGGAAAGAGACCCAGTACTTC

clone size: few
J gene: TRBJ2-7
D gene: -
V gene: TRBV29-1
CDR3 protein: CSVEDPRGSSYEQYF
CDR3 DNA: TGCAGCGTTGAAGATCCCCGGGGAAGCTCCTACGAGCAGTACTTC

clone size: -
J gene: TRBJ2-6
D gene: -
V gene: TRBV7-8
CDR3 protein: CASSLVRAVFSGANVLTF
CDR3 DNA: TGTGCCAGCAGCTTAGTTCGGGCAGTTTTCTCTGGGGCCAACGTCCTGACTTTC

clone size: many
J gene: TRBJ2-7
D gene: -
V gene: TRBV6-2/TRBV6-3
CDR3 protein: CASSLPWGSSEQYF
CDR3 DNA: TGTGCCAGCAGCCTCCCATGGGGTTCTTCCGAGCAGTACTTC

clone size: few
J gene: TRBJ1-2
D gene: -
V gene: TRBV12-3/TRBV12-4
CDR3 protein: CASSLGTGTGYTF
CDR3 DNA: TGTGCCAGCAGTTTAGGGACGGGGACTGGCTACACCTTC

clone size: many
J gene: TRBJ1-1
D gene: TRBD1
V gene: TRBV29-1
CDR3 protein: CSVGPGQGGEAFF
CDR3 DNA: TGCAGCGTTGGACCGGGACAGGGAGGCGAAGCTTTCTTT